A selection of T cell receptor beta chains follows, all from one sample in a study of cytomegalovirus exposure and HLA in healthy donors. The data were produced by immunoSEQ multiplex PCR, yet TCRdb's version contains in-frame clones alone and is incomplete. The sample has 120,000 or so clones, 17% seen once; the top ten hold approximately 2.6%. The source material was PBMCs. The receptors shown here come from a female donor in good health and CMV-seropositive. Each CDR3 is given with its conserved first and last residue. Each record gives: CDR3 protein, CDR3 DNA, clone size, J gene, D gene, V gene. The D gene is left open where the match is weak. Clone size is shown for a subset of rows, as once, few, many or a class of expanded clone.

cdr3_aa: CASHQGFNYGYTF; cdr3_nt: TGTGCCAGTCATCAGGGATTTAACTATGGCTACACCTTC; clone_size: few; j_call: TRBJ1-2; d_call: .; v_call: TRBV28
cdr3_aa: CASSPQVDYGYTF; cdr3_nt: TGTGCCAGCAGCCCTCAAGTAGACTATGGCTACACCTTC; clone_size: .; j_call: TRBJ1-2; d_call: .; v_call: TRBV14
cdr3_aa: CASSLNPAGDNEQFF; cdr3_nt: TGTGCCAGCAGCTTAAATCCAGCGGGGGACAATGAGCAGTTCTTC; clone_size: .; j_call: TRBJ2-1; d_call: TRBD2; v_call: TRBV7-3
cdr3_aa: CASSLGTSGPTYYEQYF; cdr3_nt: TGTGCCAGCAGCTTAGGGACTAGCGGTCCTACCTACTACGAGCAGTACTTC; clone_size: .; j_call: TRBJ2-7; d_call: TRBD2; v_call: TRBV11-2
cdr3_aa: CASSVQGASPQHF; cdr3_nt: TGTGCCAGCAGTGTACAGGGGGCTTCGCCCCAGCATTTT; clone_size: .; j_call: TRBJ1-5; d_call: TRBD1; v_call: TRBV2
cdr3_aa: CASSPGMAGGEQFF; cdr3_nt: TGCGCCAGCAGCCCCGGAATGGCCGGGGGTGAGCAGTTCTTC; clone_size: .; j_call: TRBJ2-1; d_call: .; v_call: TRBV5-1
cdr3_aa: CASGWDIITEAFF; cdr3_nt: TGTGCCAGTGGATGGGACATTATCACTGAAGCTTTCTTT; clone_size: few; j_call: TRBJ1-1; d_call: .; v_call: TRBV19
cdr3_aa: CASSPRRGLVGELFF; cdr3_nt: TGTGCCAGCAGCCCACGGAGGGGGCTGGTCGGGGAGCTGTTTTTT; clone_size: few; j_call: TRBJ2-2; d_call: .; v_call: TRBV4-2
cdr3_aa: CASRGSGNTIYF; cdr3_nt: TGTGCCAGCCGGGGGTCTGGAAACACCATATATTTT; clone_size: .; j_call: TRBJ1-3; d_call: .; v_call: TRBV6-5
cdr3_aa: CASSFVDRGVETQYF; cdr3_nt: TGTGCCAGCAGTTTTGTTGACAGGGGGGTGGAGACCCAGTACTTC; clone_size: few; j_call: TRBJ2-5; d_call: TRBD1; v_call: TRBV28
cdr3_aa: CASSEAPGLGTGLYNEQFF; cdr3_nt: TGTGCCAGCAGTGAAGCCCCCGGGTTGGGGACAGGGCTCTACAATGAGCAGTTCTTC; clone_size: few; j_call: TRBJ2-1; d_call: TRBD1; v_call: TRBV6-1
cdr3_aa: CASSNPGQGQDEQFF; cdr3_nt: TGTGCCAGCAGTAATCCAGGACAGGGGCAGGATGAGCAGTTCTTC; clone_size: .; j_call: TRBJ2-1; d_call: TRBD1; v_call: TRBV6-5
cdr3_aa: CASESGRYEQFF; cdr3_nt: TGTGCCAGCGAAAGCGGGAGATATGAGCAGTTCTTC; clone_size: .; j_call: TRBJ2-1; d_call: TRBD2; v_call: TRBV7-9
cdr3_aa: CASRASWIQETQYF; cdr3_nt: TGTGCCAGCAGGGCTAGCTGGATACAAGAGACCCAGTACTTC; clone_size: .; j_call: TRBJ2-5; d_call: .; v_call: TRBV2
cdr3_aa: CASSSPSRVYEQYF; cdr3_nt: TGTGCCAGCAGCTCCCCTTCGCGGGTCTACGAGCAGTACTTC; clone_size: .; j_call: TRBJ2-7; d_call: .; v_call: TRBV11-2
cdr3_aa: CASSYALSSYEQYF; cdr3_nt: TGTGCCAGCAGTTATGCGCTGTCCTCCTACGAGCAGTACTTC; clone_size: few; j_call: TRBJ2-7; d_call: .; v_call: TRBV6-5
cdr3_aa: CASAPGQGPYEQYF; cdr3_nt: TGTGCCAGCGCTCCGGGACAGGGTCCCTACGAGCAGTACTTC; clone_size: .; j_call: TRBJ2-7; d_call: TRBD1; v_call: TRBV7-9
cdr3_aa: CASSQGPGDSYEQFF; cdr3_nt: TGTGCCAGCAGCCAAGGCCCGGGAGACTCCTATGAGCAGTTCTTC; clone_size: .; j_call: TRBJ2-1; d_call: .; v_call: TRBV4-2
cdr3_aa: CASSLGGGRAELFF; cdr3_nt: TGTGCCAGCAGCTTAGGGGGAGGACGCGCGGAGCTGTTTTTT; clone_size: .; j_call: TRBJ2-2; d_call: .; v_call: TRBV7-2
cdr3_aa: CAISEKTSGSGEQYF; cdr3_nt: TGTGCCATCAGTGAGAAAACTAGCGGGAGTGGAGAGCAGTACTTC; clone_size: few; j_call: TRBJ2-7; d_call: TRBD2; v_call: TRBV10-3
cdr3_aa: CASSLNRRGQTQYF; cdr3_nt: TGTGCCAGTAGTCTCAACCGTAGGGGCCAGACCCAGTACTTC; clone_size: .; j_call: TRBJ2-5; d_call: .; v_call: TRBV19
cdr3_aa: CASSAGLAGNEQFF; cdr3_nt: TGTGCCAGCAGCGCGGGACTAGCTGGGAATGAGCAGTTCTTC; clone_size: .; j_call: TRBJ2-1; d_call: TRBD2; v_call: TRBV9
cdr3_aa: CASSGTGQGANYGYTF; cdr3_nt: TGTGCCAGCAGCGGGACGGGACAGGGAGCTAACTATGGCTACACCTTC; clone_size: .; j_call: TRBJ1-2; d_call: TRBD1; v_call: TRBV9